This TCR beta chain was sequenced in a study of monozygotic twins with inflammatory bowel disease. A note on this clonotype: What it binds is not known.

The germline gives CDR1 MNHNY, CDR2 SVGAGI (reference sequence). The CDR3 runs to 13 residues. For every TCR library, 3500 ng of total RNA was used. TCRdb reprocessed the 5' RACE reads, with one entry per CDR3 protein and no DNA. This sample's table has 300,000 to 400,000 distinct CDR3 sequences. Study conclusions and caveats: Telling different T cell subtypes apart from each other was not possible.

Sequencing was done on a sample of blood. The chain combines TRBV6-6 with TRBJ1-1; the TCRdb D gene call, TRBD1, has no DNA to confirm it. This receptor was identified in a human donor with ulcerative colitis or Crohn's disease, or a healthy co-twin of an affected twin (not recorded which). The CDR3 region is CATKYGGASEAFF.